The 15 T cell receptor beta chains listed next were all sequenced from one sample in a study of T cells in Graves' hyperthyroidism and ophthalmopathy. Amplified TCR beta CDR3 regions derived from RNA transcripts. In the first-round RT-PCR of the TCR CDR3, the HTBI primer set was used. Via MiXCR, TCRdb re-called the multiplex PCR reads, giving one row per CDR3 protein. The sample consists of 600,000 to 650,000 distinct CDR3 sequences, about a sixth of them appearing once. Sequencing was carried out using blood. The receptors derive from a woman in her twenties or thirties with Graves' hyperthyroidism.

This clonotype occurred a few times. The genes are TRBV25-1 and TRBJ2-7; D unclear. The CDR3 covers 12 residues. Per germline, CDR1 MGHDK and CDR2 SYGVNS. V lost 0 bases and J 4 bases, leaving 4 bases between the germline ends. The CDR3 spells CASSEYGYEQYF. The DNA of the CDR3 is TGTGCCAGCAGTGAATATGGATACGAGCAGTACTTC.

There are many counts of this clonotype. This chain joins TRBV6-1 and TRBJ2-2; D remains ambiguous. The length of the CDR3 is 14 residues. V was trimmed by 4 bases and J by 3 bases, leaving 9 bases between them. Germline V gene data show CDR1 as MNHNS and CDR2 as SASEGT. CDR3 sequence (DNA): TGTGCCAGCAGTGTCCGGGCGGACACCGGGGAGCTGTTTTTT. Translated, it gives CASSVRADTGELFF.

The chain has TRBV20-1 and TRBJ2-1; D is perhaps TRBD2 (6 bases). The germline V and J ends were trimmed by 3 bases and 2 bases, with 11 bases remaining between them. This CDR3 spans 14 amino acids. CDR1 and CDR2 (germline): DFQATT, SNEGSKA (reference sequence). The CDR3, as DNA: TGCAGTGCTAGTTCGGGGGAGCCCTACAATGAGCAGTTCTTC. Protein product: CSASSGEPYNEQFF.

This clonotype was counted a few times. The V gene is TRBV11-2, the J gene TRBJ1-2; no firm D call. The CDR3 totals 15 residues. V was clipped by 1 base and J by 4 bases, with 13 bases between them. Germline loops: CDR1 SGHAT, CDR2 FQNNGV. DNA for the CDR3: TGTGCCAGCAGCTTAGTACGGTCCCCGAGCTATGGCTACACCTTC. The encoded protein is CASSLVRSPSYGYTF.

This clonotype has a handful of counts. The chain employs TRBV27 and TRBJ1-1, with a tentative D call TRBD1 (6 bases). The CDR3 loop spans 14 amino acids. The V gene lost 5 bases and the J gene lost 3 bases, with 13 bases spanning the gap. The V gene's germline CDR1 is MNHEY and CDR2 SMNVEV (reference sequence). DNA for the CDR3: TGTGCCAGCAGTCTACACAGGGTGGACACTGAAGCTTTCTTT. Translated, it gives CASSLHRVDTEAFF.

This clonotype was recorded at least ten times. This chain joins TRBV27 and TRBJ2-7; D unresolved. This CDR3 contains 14 residues. Between the trimmed V and J ends, which lost 3 bases and 0 bases, there was a span of 9 bases. Looked up from germline, CDR1 is MNHEY and CDR2 is SMNVEV (reference sequence). CDR3 sequence: CASSFTGHSYEQYF. The DNA of the CDR3 is TGTGCCAGCAGTTTTACCGGCCACTCCTACGAGCAGTACTTC.

In its sample, this clonotype was seen many times. The gene calls are TRBV6-1 and TRBJ1-1; D perhaps matches TRBD1 (6 bases). Looked up from germline, CDR1 is MNHNS and CDR2 is SASEGT. The V and J ends lost 7 bases and 3 bases respectively, with 15 bases between them. The CDR3 runs to 14 residues. The CDR3 region is CASNGGIKDTEAFF. CDR3 nucleotides: TGTGCCAGCAATGGGGGCATCAAGGACACTGAAGCTTTCTTT.

The chain carries TRBV9 and TRBJ2-7, with 9 bases matching TRBD2. J gave up 5 bases and V 4 bases, and 10 bases lay outside the gene matches. Germline-derived CDR1 and CDR2 are SGDLS and YYNGEE. There are 15 residues in the CDR3. The CDR3 DNA follows: TGTGCCAGCAGCCCCCGGGTAGCGGGAGAACACGAGCAGTACTTC. It codes for CASSPRVAGEHEQYF.

Concerning this clonotype itself: No conserved phenylalanine or tryptophan ends this CDR3, so it is likely a read error. The rearrangement uses TRBV12-3 or TRBV12-4 and TRBJ2-1, with D perhaps matching TRBD1 (5 bases). This CDR3 contains 15 residues. Trimming removed 5 bases at V and 4 bases at J, with 15 bases between. The CDR3 DNA reads TGTGCCAGCAGTCCCCTCCCCCAGGGTTACAATGAGCAGTTCCTC. Translation: CASSPLPQGYNEQFL.

This clonotype was recorded many times. The chain combines TRBV12-3 or TRBV12-4 with TRBJ2-7; D possibly uses TRBD1 or TRBD2 (5 bases each). Trimming took off 7 bases at V and 5 bases at J, with 21 bases between the two ends. The CDR3 is made up of 15 amino acids. The DNA of the CDR3 is TGTGCCAGCACGGAGACGGGGATGGGGCACGACGAGCAGTACTTC. The encoded protein is CASTETGMGHDEQYF.

This clonotype was seen at least ten times. This sequence joins TRBV28 and TRBJ2-7, with TRBD1 matching 9 bases. Germline V gene data show CDR1 as MDHEN and CDR2 as SYDVKM. This CDR3 comprises 16 residues. The V gene end was trimmed by 3 bases and the J gene end by 6 bases; junction bases not matched to a gene: 12. The CDR3 sequence: CASSLVGTGRNREQYF. DNA of the CDR3: TGTGCCAGCAGTTTGGTAGGGACAGGGAGAAATCGCGAGCAGTACTTC.

Concerning this clonotype itself: Since a much larger clone is just one base distant, this may be a read error. The chain joins TRBV14 to TRBJ2-7; no firm D call. The V end lost 2 bases, the J end lost 4 bases, and 3 bases lay between the germline ends. Germline-derived CDR1 and CDR2 are SGHDN and FVKESK. The CDR3 contains 11 residues. The CDR3 sequence: CASSQKYEQYF. As DNA, the CDR3 is TGTGCCAGCAGCCAAAAATACGAGCAGTACTTC.

This clonotype was recorded many times. This chain joins TRBV11-2 and TRBJ2-5, with 7 bases matching TRBD2. This CDR3 comprises 17 residues. V shed 1 base, J shed 4 bases, and the junction held 12 bases outside the gene matches. Germline V CDR1 and CDR2: SGHAT, FQNNGV. CDR3 sequence: CASSLGFRGGRLETQYF. Here the CDR3 DNA reads TGTGCCAGCAGCTTAGGATTTCGAGGCGGGAGACTAGAGACCCAGTACTTC. Looking up the rest from reference TRBV11-2 and TRBJ2-5 gives the full variable domain: EAGVAQSPRYKIIEKRQSVAFWCNPISGHATLYWYQQILGQGPKLLIQFQNNGVVDDSQLPKDRFSAERLKGVDSTLKIQPAKLEDSAVYLCASSLGFRGGRLETQYFGPGTRLLVL.

This clonotype has at least ten counts. The chain joins TRBV2 to TRBJ1-1, with D uncertain. CDR1 and CDR2 (germline): SNHLY, FYNNEI. V was cut by 5 bases and J by 10 bases, with 11 bases left in between. The CDR3 length is 11 residues. The CDR3 sequence is CASSWNGLAFF. Written as DNA, the CDR3 is TGTGCCAGCAGTTGGAACGGTTTAGCTTTCTTT.

The rearrangement joins TRBV28 to TRBJ2-5, with 9 nucleotides matching TRBD2. The CDR3 is made up of 16 amino acids. Germline V gene sequence: CDR1 MDHEN, CDR2 SYDVKM. J lost 2 bases, V lost 5 bases, and 9 bases had no gene match. CDR3 nucleotide sequence: TGTGCCAGCAGTGTCTTAGCGGGAGAGGAACAAGAGACCCAGTACTTC. Its translation is CASSVLAGEEQETQYF.